The 14 T cell receptor beta chains in this list originate from one sample, sequenced in a study of cytomegalovirus exposure and HLA in healthy donors. The PCR used 60 Vbeta and 13 Jbeta primers. The assay was immunoSEQ multiplex PCR, and TCRdb's table has in-frame clones only and misses some. This sample has roughly 120,000 clones; 80% occur once, and the top ten carry 0.2% to 0.25%. Input material: PBMCs. The receptors here all came from a man aged 45-65 years in good health and CMV-seronegative.

The V and J genes are TRBV2 and TRBJ2-7; 10 nucleotides agree with TRBD2. CDR1 SNHLY and CDR2 FYNNEI come from the germline V gene. V shed 6 bases and J 6 bases; nucleotides not matched to a gene: 17. The CDR3 loop spans 17 amino acids. The CDR3: CASRLPGLAAPGGEQYF. In nucleotides, the CDR3 is TGTGCCAGCAGGCTCCCTGGACTAGCGGCCCCTGGGGGCGAGCAGTACTTC.

The V gene is TRBV7-9, the J gene TRBJ1-5; perhaps TRBD1 as D (5 bases). Between the trimmed V and J ends, which lost 3 bases and 3 bases, there was a span of 12 bases. Germline values: CDR1 SEHNR, CDR2 FQNEAQ (reference sequence). The CDR3 runs 15 residues. The CDR3 nucleotides are TGTGCCAGCAGCTTTTCCACAGGTGTCAATCAGCCCCAGCATTTT. The encoded protein is CASSFSTGVNQPQHF.

This chain joins TRBV29-1 and TRBJ2-1; TRBD1 aligns across 9 bases. J gave up 3 bases and V 8 bases, and 11 bases lay outside the gene matches. CDR1 and CDR2 from the germline V gene are SQVTM and ANQGSEA. The CDR3 loop spans 15 amino acids. Here the CDR3 reads CSCKPDRGSYNEQFF. CDR3 nucleotide sequence: TGCAGCTGCAAACCAGACAGGGGGAGCTACAATGAGCAGTTCTTC.

This clone was picked up a small number of times. The chain carries TRBV27 and TRBJ2-7; 7 bases agree with TRBD2. This CDR3 spans 15 amino acids. CDR1 is MNHEY and CDR2 is SMNVEV in the germline V gene (reference sequence). After removal of 6 bases from V and 6 bases from J, the junction contained 14 bases not matched to a gene. The CDR3 nucleotides read TGTGCCAGCAGCCTCTTAGCGGGCTCCCTTGGCGAGCAGTACTTC. Its translation is CASSLLAGSLGEQYF.

The rearrangement uses TRBV12-5 and TRBJ2-7, with 8 positions matching TRBD1. Trimming cost V 6 bases and J 6 bases; bases outside gene matches: 7. The germline gives CDR1 LGHNT, CDR2 FRNRAP. The CDR3 consists of 13 residues. The DNA for the CDR3 is TGTGCTAGTGGCCCGACAGGGGTTGCCGAGCAGTACTTC. As protein: CASGPTGVAEQYF.

V usage is TRBV5-1 and J usage is TRBJ2-7; a possible D gene is TRBD1 (6 bases). The germline CDR1 and CDR2 sequences are SGHRS and YFSETQ. V was shortened by 2 bases and J by 3 bases, with 9 bases between the two germline ends. CDR3 length: 13 residues. The CDR3: CASSFQGLYEQYF. Written as DNA, the CDR3 is TGCGCCAGCAGCTTCCAGGGGCTCTACGAGCAGTACTTC.

The chain is built from TRBV27 and TRBJ1-1; TRBD1 matches at 11 bases. Unmatched junction bases numbered 8, after V lost 6 bases and J lost 2 bases. CDR3 size: 16 residues. CDR1 and CDR2 from the germline V gene are MNHEY and SMNVEV (reference sequence). CDR3: CASRTPDRGPNTEAFF. In DNA, the CDR3 is TGTGCCAGCAGGACGCCGGACAGGGGGCCCAACACTGAAGCTTTCTTT.

The gene calls are TRBV5-4 and TRBJ2-7; 10 bases are shared with TRBD1. Trimming cost V 2 bases and J 3 bases; bases outside gene matches: 5. Germline V CDR1 and CDR2: SGHNT, YYREEE (reference sequence). This CDR3 has 15 residues. Here the CDR3 reads CASSFSGTGVYEQYF. DNA for the CDR3: TGTGCCAGCAGCTTTTCCGGGACAGGGGTCTACGAGCAGTACTTC.

The rearrangement uses TRBV6-5 and TRBJ1-1; D unresolved. The CDR3 is 11 amino acids. The V end was cut by 2 bases, the J end by 11 bases, with 9 bases between. Germline CDR1 reads MNHEY; CDR2 reads SVGAGI. CDR3 nucleotides: TGTGCCAGCAGTTACGCGGATGCGGCTTTCTTT. It yields the protein CASSYADAAFF.

V gene TRBV30 combines with J gene TRBJ1-1; tentative D call: TRBD1 (5 bases). CDR3 size: 13 residues. V shed 6 bases and J shed 5 bases, with 16 bases lying between them. CDR1 and CDR2 (germline): GTSNPN, SVGIG (reference sequence). The CDR3 DNA follows: TGTGCCTGCACCGCAGGGTGGGATACTGAAGCTTTCTTT. It specifies CACTAGWDTEAFF.

The V and J genes are TRBV5-5 and TRBJ2-7; possible D gene TRBD2, 6 bases. Trimming shortened V by 4 bases and J by 5 bases, and 10 bases separated the two germline ends. Germline CDR1 SGHKS, CDR2 YYEKEE (reference sequence). The CDR3 covers 12 residues. Here the CDR3 DNA reads TGTGCCAGCAGCGGGAGGATGCACGAGCAGTACTTC. Translation gives CASSGRMHEQYF.

This clone has just a few counts. The rearrangement joins TRBV6-6 to TRBJ2-3; D gene uncertain. CDR1 and CDR2 from the germline V gene are MNHNY and SVGAGI (reference sequence). V lost 4 bases to trimming and J lost 0 bases, with 5 bases between them. This CDR3 comprises 13 residues. CDR3 in amino acids: CASSLQSTDTQYF. DNA of the CDR3: TGTGCCAGCAGTTTACAAAGCACAGATACGCAGTATTTT.

This chain connects TRBV7-9 to TRBJ2-5, with TRBD2 identical over 13 bases. J gave up 0 bases and V 6 bases, and 7 bases lay outside the gene matches. CDR1 is SEHNR and CDR2 is FQNEAQ in the germline V gene (reference sequence). This CDR3 is 17 amino acids long. CDR3 DNA: TGTGCCAGCAGTTCAACTAGCGGGAGGGGGTACCAAGAGACCCAGTACTTC. This translates into CASSSTSGRGYQETQYF. Looking up the rest from reference TRBV7-9 and TRBJ2-5 gives the full variable domain: DTGVSQNPRHKITKRGQNVTFRCDPISEHNRLYWYRQTLGQGPEFLTYFQNEAQLEKSRLLSDRFSAERPKGSFSTLEIQRTEQGDSAMYLCASSSTSGRGYQETQYFGPGTRLLVL.

The chain has TRBV6-4 and TRBJ2-3; D is possibly TRBD2 (6 bases). The CDR3 sequence is 18 residues long. CDR1 is MRHNA, CDR2 SNTAGT, per germline. V gave up 0 bases and J gave up 5 bases, with 21 bases separating them. The CDR3 region is CASSDSSPSGSGGDTQYF. As DNA, the CDR3 is TGTGCCAGCAGTGACTCGAGTCCCTCCGGGAGCGGCGGAGATACGCAGTATTTT.